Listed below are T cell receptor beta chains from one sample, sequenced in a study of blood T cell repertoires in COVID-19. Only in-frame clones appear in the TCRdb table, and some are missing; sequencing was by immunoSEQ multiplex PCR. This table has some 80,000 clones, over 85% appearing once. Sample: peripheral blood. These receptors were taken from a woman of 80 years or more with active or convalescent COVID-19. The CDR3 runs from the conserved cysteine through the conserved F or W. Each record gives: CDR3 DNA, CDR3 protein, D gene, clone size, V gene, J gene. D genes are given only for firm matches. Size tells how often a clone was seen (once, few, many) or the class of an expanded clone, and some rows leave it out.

cdr3_nt: TGCGCCAGCAGCCAAGATTTCGAGGGAACTGAAGCTTTCTTT; cdr3_aa: CASSQDFEGTEAFF; d_call: -; clone_size: -; v_call: TRBV4-3; j_call: TRBJ1-1
cdr3_nt: TGTGCCAGCAGTGAACATGAGACAGGGGGGGACACTGAAGCTTTCTTT; cdr3_aa: CASSEHETGGDTEAFF; d_call: TRBD1; clone_size: -; v_call: TRBV6-1; j_call: TRBJ1-1
cdr3_nt: TGTGCCTGGAGGGGGACAGGGGCCTACGAGCAGTACTTC; cdr3_aa: CAWRGTGAYEQYF; d_call: TRBD1; clone_size: -; v_call: TRBV30; j_call: TRBJ2-7
cdr3_nt: TGTGCCAGCAGAGAGGGGGCCCGGGGCAATCAGCCCCAGCATTTT; cdr3_aa: CASREGARGNQPQHF; d_call: TRBD1; clone_size: -; v_call: TRBV6-5; j_call: TRBJ1-5
cdr3_nt: TGTGCCAGCCATGAACAGGCCACCAATCAGCCCCAGCATTTT; cdr3_aa: CASHEQATNQPQHF; d_call: -; clone_size: -; v_call: TRBV2; j_call: TRBJ1-5
cdr3_nt: TGTGCCGGGCAGGATGCGAACACCGGGGAGCTGTTTTTT; cdr3_aa: CAGQDANTGELFF; d_call: -; clone_size: -; v_call: TRBV12-3/TRBV12-4; j_call: TRBJ2-2
cdr3_nt: TGTGCCAGCAGCCGGGACAGGGGCGCCTACAATGAGCAGTTCTTC; cdr3_aa: CASSRDRGAYNEQFF; d_call: TRBD1; clone_size: once; v_call: TRBV6-5; j_call: TRBJ2-1
cdr3_nt: TGTGCCAGCAGCTTAGCAGGCCTAGCGGACACTAGCACAGATACGCAGTATTTT; cdr3_aa: CASSLAGLADTSTDTQYF; d_call: TRBD2; clone_size: -; v_call: TRBV7-2; j_call: TRBJ2-3
cdr3_nt: TGTGCCAGCAGCCATGGACGGGGTGACGGGGCCAACGTCCTGACTTTC; cdr3_aa: CASSHGRGDGANVLTF; d_call: -; clone_size: -; v_call: TRBV3-1/TRBV3-2; j_call: TRBJ2-6
cdr3_nt: TGTGCCAGCAGCTTAGGGTCAGGGAGGTACGAGCAGTACTTC; cdr3_aa: CASSLGSGRYEQYF; d_call: -; clone_size: -; v_call: TRBV11-2; j_call: TRBJ2-7
cdr3_nt: TGTGCCAGCAGCCATCCGCTGACTAGCGGGGATGATGAGCAGTTCTTC; cdr3_aa: CASSHPLTSGDDEQFF; d_call: TRBD2; clone_size: -; v_call: TRBV7-8; j_call: TRBJ2-1
cdr3_nt: TGCGCCAGCAGCCAAGATAGTACGATATCTGGAAACACCATATATTTT; cdr3_aa: CASSQDSTISGNTIYF; d_call: -; clone_size: -; v_call: TRBV4-3; j_call: TRBJ1-3
cdr3_nt: TGTGCCAGCAGCTTGAGCCAGGGGAATCAGCCCCAGCATTTT; cdr3_aa: CASSLSQGNQPQHF; d_call: -; clone_size: once; v_call: TRBV5-6; j_call: TRBJ1-5
cdr3_nt: TGTGCCAGCTCACCACTCCAGGGGGCTGAAGCTTTCTTT; cdr3_aa: CASSPLQGAEAFF; d_call: TRBD1; clone_size: few; v_call: TRBV18; j_call: TRBJ1-1
cdr3_nt: TGCGCCAGCACCCAAGCAGGAGGAGCTAACTATGGCTACACCTTC; cdr3_aa: CASTQAGGANYGYTF; d_call: -; clone_size: -; v_call: TRBV5-1; j_call: TRBJ1-2
cdr3_nt: TGTGCCAGTAGTTCAAAGGGACTGATTGGGGGGGAGCTGTTTTTT; cdr3_aa: CASSSKGLIGGELFF; d_call: -; clone_size: -; v_call: TRBV19; j_call: TRBJ2-2
cdr3_nt: TGTGCCAGCATGGCCAGGCAGAATCAGCCCCAGCATTTT; cdr3_aa: CASMARQNQPQHF; d_call: -; clone_size: -; v_call: TRBV6-5; j_call: TRBJ1-5
cdr3_nt: TGTGCCAGCAGCCAAGATTCTGGACAGGGGCTTTACGAGCAGTACTTC; cdr3_aa: CASSQDSGQGLYEQYF; d_call: TRBD1; clone_size: -; v_call: TRBV4-2; j_call: TRBJ2-7
cdr3_nt: TGTGCCAGCAGCTTTGTTCGTCCCGAGAAAAACACCGGGGAGCTGTTTTTT; cdr3_aa: CASSFVRPEKNTGELFF; d_call: -; clone_size: -; v_call: TRBV5-5; j_call: TRBJ2-2
cdr3_nt: TGTGCCAGCAGCGTAGGTCCGGGGGGAGGAGAGACCCAGTACTTC; cdr3_aa: CASSVGPGGGETQYF; d_call: TRBD2; clone_size: -; v_call: TRBV9; j_call: TRBJ2-5
cdr3_nt: TGCAGTGCTAGTAGGACAGGCGGTAGCAATCAGCCCCAGCATTTT; cdr3_aa: CSASRTGGSNQPQHF; d_call: TRBD1; clone_size: -; v_call: TRBV20-1; j_call: TRBJ1-5
cdr3_nt: TGTTCGACAGGCCCCAGGTACAATGAGCAGTTCTTC; cdr3_aa: CSTGPRYNEQFF; d_call: -; clone_size: -; v_call: TRBV6-5; j_call: TRBJ2-1
cdr3_nt: TGTGCCAGCAGGATACTAGCGGGGGGGACCTACGAGCAGTACTTC; cdr3_aa: CASRILAGGTYEQYF; d_call: TRBD2; clone_size: few; v_call: TRBV11-2; j_call: TRBJ2-7
cdr3_nt: TGTGCCAGCAGTAGACAGGGAAGAGGCAATGAGCAGTTCTTC; cdr3_aa: CASSRQGRGNEQFF; d_call: TRBD1; clone_size: few; v_call: TRBV6-2/TRBV6-3; j_call: TRBJ2-1
cdr3_nt: TGTGCCAGCAGCTTAAACCCAGGGGCCTCCGGGGAGCTGTTTTTT; cdr3_aa: CASSLNPGASGELFF; d_call: -; clone_size: -; v_call: TRBV7-3; j_call: TRBJ2-2
cdr3_nt: TGTGCCAGCGGGCCTAGGGGAATGAACACTGAAGCTTTCTTT; cdr3_aa: CASGPRGMNTEAFF; d_call: -; clone_size: -; v_call: TRBV27; j_call: TRBJ1-1
cdr3_nt: TGCGCCAGCAGCCCCACGGACAGATCCTCCTACGAGCAGTACTTC; cdr3_aa: CASSPTDRSSYEQYF; d_call: -; clone_size: -; v_call: TRBV4-1; j_call: TRBJ2-7
cdr3_nt: TGTGCCAGCAGCCAATTCCGCGGGGGTAACACTGAAGCTTTCTTT; cdr3_aa: CASSQFRGGNTEAFF; d_call: -; clone_size: -; v_call: TRBV16; j_call: TRBJ1-1
cdr3_nt: TGTGCCAGCAGCTTAGATTCGGGGGGTTCTGGGGCCAACGTCCTGACTTTC; cdr3_aa: CASSLDSGGSGANVLTF; d_call: TRBD2; clone_size: -; v_call: TRBV11-2; j_call: TRBJ2-6
cdr3_nt: TGTGCCAGCAGTTCGGCCGAGACAGGGAAACAGCCCCAGCATTTT; cdr3_aa: CASSSAETGKQPQHF; d_call: TRBD1; clone_size: -; v_call: TRBV28; j_call: TRBJ1-5
cdr3_nt: TGTGCCAGCAGTATGTGGGCGGGGGGCCGTTACAATGAGCAGTTCTTC; cdr3_aa: CASSMWAGGRYNEQFF; d_call: TRBD2; clone_size: -; v_call: TRBV19; j_call: TRBJ2-1
cdr3_nt: TGCGCCAGCAGGCCCAATATAGGGGGACCGAGCACCGGGGAGCTGTTTTTT; cdr3_aa: CASRPNIGGPSTGELFF; d_call: -; clone_size: few; v_call: TRBV5-1; j_call: TRBJ2-2
cdr3_nt: TGTGCCAGCAGCCAAGATCGGCGGACAGGGGGAACAGATACGCAGTATTTT; cdr3_aa: CASSQDRRTGGTDTQYF; d_call: TRBD1; clone_size: -; v_call: TRBV3-1/TRBV3-2; j_call: TRBJ2-3
cdr3_nt: TGCGCCAGCAGCCAAGATCGGGGGGTCAGTGAAGCTTTCTTT; cdr3_aa: CASSQDRGVSEAFF; d_call: -; clone_size: -; v_call: TRBV4-1; j_call: TRBJ1-1
cdr3_nt: TGTGCCAGTAAAAGGCGGGGGGGTCCCGATACGCAGTATTTT; cdr3_aa: CASKRRGGPDTQYF; d_call: TRBD2; clone_size: -; v_call: TRBV19; j_call: TRBJ2-3
cdr3_nt: TGCGCCAGCAGCTTGTCCGGGACAAGAAGCTCCTACGAGCAGTACTTC; cdr3_aa: CASSLSGTRSSYEQYF; d_call: -; clone_size: -; v_call: TRBV5-1; j_call: TRBJ2-7
cdr3_nt: TGTGCCACCAGCACCCGGACACCTAGCAATCAGCCCCAGCATTTT; cdr3_aa: CATSTRTPSNQPQHF; d_call: -; clone_size: -; v_call: TRBV15; j_call: TRBJ1-5
cdr3_nt: TGCGCCAGCAGCCCTAGCGGGGATAAGCAGTTCTTC; cdr3_aa: CASSPSGDKQFF; d_call: TRBD2; clone_size: -; v_call: TRBV4-3; j_call: TRBJ2-1
cdr3_nt: TGTGCCAGCACCCTACAGGGATCCTTGGAGCAGTACTTC; cdr3_aa: CASTLQGSLEQYF; d_call: -; clone_size: few; v_call: TRBV2; j_call: TRBJ2-7
cdr3_nt: TGTGCCAGCAGCTTCGGACTAGAGGCGAGTGACGGGGAGCTGTTTTTT; cdr3_aa: CASSFGLEASDGELFF; d_call: TRBD2; clone_size: -; v_call: TRBV7-7; j_call: TRBJ2-2
cdr3_nt: TGTGCCAGCAGCCGCCGGGACAGGGCCTCCTACGAGCAGTACTTC; cdr3_aa: CASSRRDRASYEQYF; d_call: TRBD1; clone_size: -; v_call: TRBV6-5; j_call: TRBJ2-7
cdr3_nt: TGTGCCAGCAGTCTCTTCGTACAGGGAACTAGCACAGATACGCAGTATTTT; cdr3_aa: CASSLFVQGTSTDTQYF; d_call: -; clone_size: once; v_call: TRBV28; j_call: TRBJ2-3
cdr3_nt: TGTGCCAGCAGTTACAGGGGGGACAGGGGTTACGAGCAGTACTTC; cdr3_aa: CASSYRGDRGYEQYF; d_call: TRBD1; clone_size: -; v_call: TRBV6-5; j_call: TRBJ2-7
cdr3_nt: TGTGCCAGCAGCTTAGGGGCAGAAGGCACTGAAGCTTTCTTT; cdr3_aa: CASSLGAEGTEAFF; d_call: -; clone_size: few; v_call: TRBV7-9; j_call: TRBJ1-1
cdr3_nt: TGTGCCAGCAGTTATCTCTCGGACCTCGGGGAAGAGACCCAGTACTTC; cdr3_aa: CASSYLSDLGEETQYF; d_call: -; clone_size: -; v_call: TRBV27; j_call: TRBJ2-5
cdr3_nt: TGTGCCAGCAGCATGGGGACAGGGACTGAAGCTTTCTTT; cdr3_aa: CASSMGTGTEAFF; d_call: TRBD1; clone_size: -; v_call: TRBV11-2; j_call: TRBJ1-1
cdr3_nt: TGTGCCAGCAGTTCTTTTCGCCTCCACCGGGACACGACCTACGAGCAGTACTTC; cdr3_aa: CASSSFRLHRDTTYEQYF; d_call: -; clone_size: -; v_call: TRBV28; j_call: TRBJ2-7
cdr3_nt: TGTGCCAGCAGCCGAGGACAGGGCTACGAGCAGTACTTC; cdr3_aa: CASSRGQGYEQYF; d_call: TRBD1; clone_size: -; v_call: TRBV11-1; j_call: TRBJ2-7
cdr3_nt: TGTGCCAGCAGTGGGGGAGGGGCACCCACAGATACGCAGTATTTT; cdr3_aa: CASSGGGAPTDTQYF; d_call: TRBD2; clone_size: few; v_call: TRBV2; j_call: TRBJ2-3
cdr3_nt: TGTGCCAGTACCGGACAGGGAGGATTTCAGCCCCAGCATTTT; cdr3_aa: CASTGQGGFQPQHF; d_call: TRBD1; clone_size: -; v_call: TRBV19; j_call: TRBJ1-5
cdr3_nt: TGTGCCAGCAGGACTACAGGGTGGTATCCTTCTGGGGCCAACGTCCTGACTTTC; cdr3_aa: CASRTTGWYPSGANVLTF; d_call: -; clone_size: -; v_call: TRBV27; j_call: TRBJ2-6
cdr3_nt: TGTGCCAGCAGCGTAGACAGCCTCTCTGGAAACACCATATATTTT; cdr3_aa: CASSVDSLSGNTIYF; d_call: -; clone_size: once; v_call: TRBV9; j_call: TRBJ1-3